The clone carrying this T cell receptor beta chain was observed at least ten times. Its antigen is currently unknown. Each CDR3 protein gets one entry after TCRdb re-called the 5' RACE reads with MiXCR. Here the sample spans hundreds of thousands of distinct CDR3 sequences, roughly 15% being singletons. Trimming cost V 3 bases and J 5 bases, with 13 bases left between them. The length of the CDR3 is 15 residues. CDR1 is MNHEY and CDR2 is SVGEGT in the germline V gene. These data are taken from a study of T-cell memory formation after mild COVID-19. The wider study: Across donors, TCR clusters were largely donor specific.

Points from the study as a whole: Of the contracting clones, CD4+ ones lay mainly in CM and EM, and CD8+ ones in EMRA. Cross-reactive memory apparently joined, as some responding clones appeared in pre-infection memory.

The sequence came from a man aged 18 to 35 who had mild COVID-19 (a few samples of this study predate the infection). Cell type and time point are not known. The V call is TRBV6-2 or TRBV6-3, the J call TRBJ2-2; unclear D gene. The specimen sequenced was PBMCs or a T cell subset sorted from them (not recorded which). Here the CDR3 reads CASSYRLYSTGELFF. The CDR3 DNA reads TGTGCCAGCAGTTATAGGCTATACTCGACCGGGGAGCTGTTTTTT.